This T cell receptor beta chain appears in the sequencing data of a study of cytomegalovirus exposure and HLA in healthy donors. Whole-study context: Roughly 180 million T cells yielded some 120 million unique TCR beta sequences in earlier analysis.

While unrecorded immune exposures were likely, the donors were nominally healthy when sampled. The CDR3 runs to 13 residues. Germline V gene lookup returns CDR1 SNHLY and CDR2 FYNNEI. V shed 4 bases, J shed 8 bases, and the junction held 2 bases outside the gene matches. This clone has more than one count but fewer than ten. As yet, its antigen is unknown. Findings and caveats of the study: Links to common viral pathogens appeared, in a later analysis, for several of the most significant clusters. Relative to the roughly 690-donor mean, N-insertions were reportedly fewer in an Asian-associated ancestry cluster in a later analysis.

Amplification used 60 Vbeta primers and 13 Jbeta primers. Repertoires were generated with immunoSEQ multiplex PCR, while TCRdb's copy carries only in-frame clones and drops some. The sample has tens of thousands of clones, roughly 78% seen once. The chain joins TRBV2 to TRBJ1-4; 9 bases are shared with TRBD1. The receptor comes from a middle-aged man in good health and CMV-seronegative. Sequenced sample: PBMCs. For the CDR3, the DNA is TGTGCCAGCAGTGGACAGGGGGGCGAAAAACTGTTTTTT. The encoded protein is CASSGQGGEKLFF.